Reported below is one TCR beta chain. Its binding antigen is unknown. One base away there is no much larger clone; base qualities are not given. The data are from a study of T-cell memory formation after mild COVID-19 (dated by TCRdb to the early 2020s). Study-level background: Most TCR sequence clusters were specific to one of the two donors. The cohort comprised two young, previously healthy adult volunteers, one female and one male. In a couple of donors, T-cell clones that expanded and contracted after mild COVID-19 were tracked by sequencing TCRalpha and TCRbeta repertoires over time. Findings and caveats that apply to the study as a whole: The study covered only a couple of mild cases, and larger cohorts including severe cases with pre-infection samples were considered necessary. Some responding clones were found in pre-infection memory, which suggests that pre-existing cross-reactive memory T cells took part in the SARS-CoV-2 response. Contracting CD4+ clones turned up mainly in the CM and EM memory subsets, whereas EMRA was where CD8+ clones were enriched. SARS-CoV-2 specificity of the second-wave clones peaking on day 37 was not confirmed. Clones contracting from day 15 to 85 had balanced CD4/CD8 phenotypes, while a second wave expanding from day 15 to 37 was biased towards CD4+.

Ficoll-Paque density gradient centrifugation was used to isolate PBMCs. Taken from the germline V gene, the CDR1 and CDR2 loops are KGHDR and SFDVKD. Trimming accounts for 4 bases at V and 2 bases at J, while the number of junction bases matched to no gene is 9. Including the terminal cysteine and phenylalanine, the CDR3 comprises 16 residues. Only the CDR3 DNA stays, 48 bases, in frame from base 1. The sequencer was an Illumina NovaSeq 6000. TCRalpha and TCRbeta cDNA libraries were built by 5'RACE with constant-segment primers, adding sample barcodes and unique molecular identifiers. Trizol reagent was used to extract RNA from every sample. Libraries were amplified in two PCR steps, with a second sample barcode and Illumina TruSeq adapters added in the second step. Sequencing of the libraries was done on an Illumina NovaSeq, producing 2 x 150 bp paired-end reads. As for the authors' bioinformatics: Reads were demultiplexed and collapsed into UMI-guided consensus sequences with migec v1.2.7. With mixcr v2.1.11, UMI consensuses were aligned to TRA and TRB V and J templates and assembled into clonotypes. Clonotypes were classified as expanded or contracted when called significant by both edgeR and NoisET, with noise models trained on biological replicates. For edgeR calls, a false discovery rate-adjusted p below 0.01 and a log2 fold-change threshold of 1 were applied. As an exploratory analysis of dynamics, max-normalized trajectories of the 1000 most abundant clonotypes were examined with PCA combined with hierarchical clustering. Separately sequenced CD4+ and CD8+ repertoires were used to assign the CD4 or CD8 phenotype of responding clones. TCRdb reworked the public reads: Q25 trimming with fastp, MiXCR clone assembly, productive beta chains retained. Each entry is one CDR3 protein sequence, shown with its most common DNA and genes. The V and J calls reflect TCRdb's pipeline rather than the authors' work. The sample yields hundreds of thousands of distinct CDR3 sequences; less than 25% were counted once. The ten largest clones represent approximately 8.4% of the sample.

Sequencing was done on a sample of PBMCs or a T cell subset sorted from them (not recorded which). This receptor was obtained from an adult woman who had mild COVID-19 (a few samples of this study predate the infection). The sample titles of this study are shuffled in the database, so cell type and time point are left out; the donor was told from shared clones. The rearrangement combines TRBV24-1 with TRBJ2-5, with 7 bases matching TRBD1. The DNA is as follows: TGTGCCACCAGTGACCTGGGACAGCCACAACAAGAGACCCAGTACTTC. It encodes CATSDLGQPQQETQYF.